The 11 T cell receptor beta chains listed next were all sequenced from one sample in a study of T-cell memory formation after mild COVID-19. From the 5' RACE reads, TCRdb called clonotypes with MiXCR, one entry per CDR3 protein. The table has just under 350,000 distinct CDR3 sequences, 10% to 15% seen once. The sample taken for sequencing was PBMCs or a T cell subset sorted from them (not recorded which). Source of these receptors: a man aged 18 to 30 who had mild COVID-19 (a few samples of this study predate the infection). Cell type and time point are not known.

The DNA for the CDR3 is TGTGCCAGCAGCTCCTTTTGGCTGGGGGGCAATTCACCCCTCCACTTT. It encodes CASSSFWLGGNSPLHF. The chain employs TRBV7-8 and TRBJ1-6; a weak D match, TRBD1 (6 bases). V gave up 4 bases and J gave up 7 bases, with 17 bases separating them. CDR1 SGHVS and CDR2 FQNEAQ come from the germline V gene. CDR3 length: 16 amino acids.

This chain joins TRBV2 and TRBJ1-5, with D perhaps TRBD1 (6 bases). V was pared by 1 base and J by 5 bases, with 9 bases between. The CDR3 is 14 amino acids. Germline V lookup: CDR1 SNHLY, CDR2 FYNNEI. The CDR3 is CASSEGGRDQPQHF. Written as DNA, the CDR3 is TGTGCCAGCAGTGAAGGGGGGCGCGATCAGCCCCAGCATTTT.

This clonotype occurred a few times. The chain combines TRBV10-3 with TRBJ2-7, with D uncertain. Trimming took off 4 bases at V and 2 bases at J, with 6 bases between the two ends. CDR1 ENHRY and CDR2 SYGVKD come from the germline V gene. The CDR3 runs to 12 residues. The CDR3 is CAISGEAYEQYF. Written as DNA, the CDR3 is TGTGCCATCAGTGGCGAAGCCTACGAGCAGTACTTC.

The sample holds a few counts of this clonotype. This chain uses TRBV11-2 with TRBJ2-5, with 11 positions matching TRBD2. The CDR3 covers 18 residues. The J segment lost 4 bases and the V segment lost 5 bases, leaving 15 bases of the junction unmatched. The germline V gene has CDR1 SGHAT and CDR2 FQNNGV. Written as DNA, the CDR3 is TGTGCCAGCAGCCTGAGGAGATTTAGCGGGGGGGCCTCAGAGACCCAGTACTTC. Its translation is CASSLRRFSGGASETQYF.

This chain joins TRBV7-2 and TRBJ2-5; 13 nucleotides agree with TRBD2. Trimming took 5 bases from V and 4 from J; bases not matched to a gene: 13. CDR1 and CDR2 (germline): SGHTA, FQGNSA. The CDR3 is 18 amino acids. CDR3 nucleotide sequence: TGTGCCAGCAGCCTAGGGCTTACTAGCGGGGGGGCTGGAGAGACCCAGTACTTC. Translating gives CASSLGLTSGGAGETQYF. Combining the CDR3 with reference TRBV7-2 and TRBJ2-5 gives the whole variable domain GAGVSQSPSNKVTEKGKDVELRCDPISGHTALYWYRQSLGQGLEFLIYFQGNSAPDKSGLPSDRFSAERTGGSVSTLTIQRTQQEDSAVYLCASSLGLTSGGAGETQYFGPGTRLLVL.

V and J are TRBV28 and TRBJ2-5, with D perhaps matching TRBD2 (5 bases). V was clipped by 3 bases and J by 2 bases, with 13 bases between them. The CDR3 has 15 residues. CDR1 is MDHEN, CDR2 SYDVKM, per germline. CDR3 protein: CASSFVGSSQETQYF. The DNA for the CDR3 is TGTGCCAGCAGTTTCGTGGGGAGCTCACAAGAGACCCAGTACTTC.

The chain combines TRBV6-5 with TRBJ1-2; TRBD1 agrees at 12 bases. CDR3 size: 14 residues. The germline gives CDR1 MNHEY, CDR2 SVGAGI. Germline trimming cut 11 bases from V and 2 bases from J; bases unmatched to any gene: 6. CDR3 bases: TGTGCCTCAGGGGGGACAGGGGGCAACTATGGCTACACCTTC. Protein: CASGGTGGNYGYTF.

This sequence joins TRBV5-6 and TRBJ2-2, with D possibly matching TRBD1 (6 bases). Deletions cut 4 bases from V and 6 bases from J, with 16 bases between. This CDR3 spans 15 amino acids. The germline V gene encodes CDR1 SGHDT and CDR2 YYEEEE. As DNA, the CDR3 is TGTGCCAGCAGCGATAGGGGGACCCACGCCGGGGAGCTGTTTTTT. Translated, it gives CASSDRGTHAGELFF. Complete variable domain (other parts from reference TRBV5-6 and TRBJ2-2): DAGVTQSPTHLIKTRGQQVTLRCSPKSGHDTVSWYQQALGQGPQFIFQYYEEEERQRGNFPDRFSGHQFPNYSSELNVNALLLGDSALYLCASSDRGTHAGELFFGEGSRLTVL.

This clonotype was found a few times. Written as DNA, the CDR3 is TGTGCCAGCAGCTTAAGCACTAGCACAGATACGCAGTATTTT. Its protein is CASSLSTSTDTQYF. The V call is TRBV7-9, the J call TRBJ2-3; D is ambiguous. This CDR3 contains 14 residues. Germline loops: CDR1 SEHNR, CDR2 FQNEAQ (reference sequence). With 2 bases removed from V and 0 bases from J, the gap between germline ends came to 6 bases.

The chain has TRBV29-1 and TRBJ1-1; D remains ambiguous. Trimming cost V 7 bases and J 0 bases, with 3 bases left between them. CDR1 and CDR2 (germline): SQVTM, ANQGSEA. This CDR3 has 10 residues. The CDR3 bases are TGCAGCGGACTGAACACTGAAGCTTTCTTT. Amino acid sequence: CSGLNTEAFF.

This chain connects TRBV13 to TRBJ1-2; tentative D call: TRBD1 (5 bases). Trimming shortened V by 1 base and J by 8 bases, and 14 bases separated the two germline ends. The germline CDR1 and CDR2 sequences are PRHDT and FYEKMQ (reference sequence). This CDR3 is built from 14 residues. CDR3 residues: CASSLEWQGEGYTF. DNA for the CDR3: TGTGCCAGCAGCTTAGAGTGGCAGGGTGAGGGCTACACCTTC.